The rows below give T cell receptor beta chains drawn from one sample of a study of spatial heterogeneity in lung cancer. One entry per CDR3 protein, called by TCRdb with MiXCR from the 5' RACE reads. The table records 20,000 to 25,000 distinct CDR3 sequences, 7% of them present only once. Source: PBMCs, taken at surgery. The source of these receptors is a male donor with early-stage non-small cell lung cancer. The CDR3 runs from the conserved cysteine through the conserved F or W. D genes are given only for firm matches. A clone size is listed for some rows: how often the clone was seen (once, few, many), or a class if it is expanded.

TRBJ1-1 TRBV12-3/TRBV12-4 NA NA CASRETLNKAFF TGTGCCAGCAGGGAAACCTTAAACAAAGCTTTCTTT
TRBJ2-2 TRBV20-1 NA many CSARGRTGELFF TGCAGTGCTAGGGGAAGAACCGGGGAGCTGTTTTTT
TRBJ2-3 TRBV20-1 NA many CSARDRQSSLITDTQYF TGCAGTGCTAGAGATAGACAGTCTTCCCTAATCACAGATACGCAGTATTTT
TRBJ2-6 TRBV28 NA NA CASTSGALGANVLTF TGTGCCAGCACGTCCGGGGCGCTTGGGGCCAACGTCCTGACTTTC
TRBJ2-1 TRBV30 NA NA CAWSPRQAEQFF TGTGCCTGGAGTCCGCGACAGGCCGAGCAGTTCTTC
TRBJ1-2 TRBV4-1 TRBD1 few CASSRPGQAPYGYTF TGCGCCAGCAGCCGTCCGGGACAGGCCCCTTACGGCTACACCTTC
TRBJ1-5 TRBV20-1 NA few CSAGLSRGNQPQHF TGCAGTGCCGGATTATCCCGGGGCAATCAGCCCCAGCATTTT
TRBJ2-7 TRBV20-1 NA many CSARVGRDEQYF TGCAGTGCTAGAGTAGGACGGGATGAGCAGTACTTC
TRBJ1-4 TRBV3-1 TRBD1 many CASSSRGRENEKLFF TGTGCCAGCAGCTCTAGGGGGCGGGAAAATGAAAAACTGTTTTTT
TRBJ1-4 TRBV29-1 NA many CSYMEEKLFF TGCAGTTACATGGAGGAAAAACTGTTTTTT
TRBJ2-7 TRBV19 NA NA CASSITAGDSYEQYF TGTGCCAGTAGTATAACTGCAGGGGACTCCTACGAGCAGTACTTC
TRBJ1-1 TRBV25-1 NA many CASSANRVGTTEAFF TGTGCCAGCAGTGCCAACAGGGTCGGGACCACTGAAGCTTTCTTT